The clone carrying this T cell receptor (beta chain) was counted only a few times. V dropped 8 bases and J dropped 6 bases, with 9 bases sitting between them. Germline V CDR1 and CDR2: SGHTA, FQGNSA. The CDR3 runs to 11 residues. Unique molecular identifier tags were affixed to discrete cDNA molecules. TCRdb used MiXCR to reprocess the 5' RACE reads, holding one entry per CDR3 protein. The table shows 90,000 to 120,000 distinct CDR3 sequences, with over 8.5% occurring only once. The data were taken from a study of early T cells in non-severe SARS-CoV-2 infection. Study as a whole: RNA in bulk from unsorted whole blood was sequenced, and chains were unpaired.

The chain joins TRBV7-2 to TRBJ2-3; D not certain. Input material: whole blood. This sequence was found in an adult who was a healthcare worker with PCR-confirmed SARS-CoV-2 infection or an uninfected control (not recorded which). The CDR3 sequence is CASLRFDTQYF. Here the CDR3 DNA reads TGTGCCAGCCTGAGGTTCGATACGCAGTATTTT.